This TCR beta chain was identified in a study of T cell responses to AZD1222 COVID-19 vaccine. Profiling relied on immunoSEQ multiplex PCR, and the TCRdb table lists in-frame clones only, not all of them. The profile shows tens of thousands of clones, around 90% of them singletons. Findings of the study overall: No day 14 peak samples; only post-peak repertoires were characterized. Per reports, nearly half of all spike-specific TCRs target regions that are unmutated in variants. Vaccine-related CD4 TCRs covered spike, predominating at 160-218 and 743-854.

Germline CDR1 is MNHEY and CDR2 is SMNVEV (reference sequence). This CDR3 region has 14 residues. Trimming pared 5 bases from V and 8 bases from J, leaving 13 bases between. As for this clone: Its target is unknown.

This receptor was identified in an adult in good health. V and J are TRBV27 and TRBJ1-6; D gene uncertain. The source was peripheral blood, collected on day 0 of MenACWY control vaccination. The CDR3: CASSPALSHSPLHF. Written as DNA, the CDR3 is TGTGCCAGCAGTCCGGCCCTTAGCCATTCACCCCTCCACTTT.